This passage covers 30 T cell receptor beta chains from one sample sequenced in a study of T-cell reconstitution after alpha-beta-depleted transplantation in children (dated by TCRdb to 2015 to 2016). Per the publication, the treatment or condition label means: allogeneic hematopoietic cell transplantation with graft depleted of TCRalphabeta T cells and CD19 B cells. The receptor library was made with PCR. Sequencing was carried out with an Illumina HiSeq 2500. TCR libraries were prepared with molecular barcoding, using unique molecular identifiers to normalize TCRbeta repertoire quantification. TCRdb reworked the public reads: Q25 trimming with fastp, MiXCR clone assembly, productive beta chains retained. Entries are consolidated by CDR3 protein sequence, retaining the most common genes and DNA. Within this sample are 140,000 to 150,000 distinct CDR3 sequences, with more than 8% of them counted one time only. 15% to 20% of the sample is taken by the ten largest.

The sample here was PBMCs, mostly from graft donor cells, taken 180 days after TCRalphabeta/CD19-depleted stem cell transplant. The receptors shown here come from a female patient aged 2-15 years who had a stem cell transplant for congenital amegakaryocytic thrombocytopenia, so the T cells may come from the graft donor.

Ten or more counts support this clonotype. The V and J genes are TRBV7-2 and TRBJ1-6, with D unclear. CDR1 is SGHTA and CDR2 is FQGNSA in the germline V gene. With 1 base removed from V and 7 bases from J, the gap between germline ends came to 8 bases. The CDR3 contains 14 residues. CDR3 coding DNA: TGTGCCAGCAGCTTAGGAGGTATCAATTCACCCCTCCACTTT. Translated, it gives CASSLGGINSPLHF.

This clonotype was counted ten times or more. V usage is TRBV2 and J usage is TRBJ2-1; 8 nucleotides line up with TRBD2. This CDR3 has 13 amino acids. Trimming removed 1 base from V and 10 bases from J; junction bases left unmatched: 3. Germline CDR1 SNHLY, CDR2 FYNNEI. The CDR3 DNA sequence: TGTGCCAGCAGTGAAGGACTAGCGAGGGAGCAGTTCTTC. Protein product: CASSEGLAREQFF.

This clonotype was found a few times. The CDR3 loop is CASSSKQGGIRNEQFF. The CDR3 DNA reads as TGTGCCAGTAGTTCAAAACAGGGGGGCATACGCAATGAGCAGTTCTTC. J is TRBJ2-1 and V is TRBV19; 8 nucleotides align to TRBD1. With V trimmed by 5 bases and J by 6 bases, 12 bases remained unmatched. The germline V gene encodes CDR1 LNHDA and CDR2 SQIVND (reference sequence). CDR3 length equals 16 residues.

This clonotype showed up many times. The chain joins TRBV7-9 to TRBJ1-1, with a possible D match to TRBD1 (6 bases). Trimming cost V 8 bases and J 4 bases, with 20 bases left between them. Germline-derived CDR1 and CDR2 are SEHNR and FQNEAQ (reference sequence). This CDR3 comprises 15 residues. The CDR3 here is CASQWGWGAGTEAFF. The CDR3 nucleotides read TGTGCCAGCCAGTGGGGGTGGGGGGCCGGCACTGAAGCTTTCTTT. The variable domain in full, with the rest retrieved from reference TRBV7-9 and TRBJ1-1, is DTGVSQNPRHKITKRGQNVTFRCDPISEHNRLYWYRQTLGQGPEFLTYFQNEAQLEKSRLLSDRFSAERPKGSFSTLEIQRTEQGDSAMYLCASQWGWGAGTEAFFGQGTRLTVV.

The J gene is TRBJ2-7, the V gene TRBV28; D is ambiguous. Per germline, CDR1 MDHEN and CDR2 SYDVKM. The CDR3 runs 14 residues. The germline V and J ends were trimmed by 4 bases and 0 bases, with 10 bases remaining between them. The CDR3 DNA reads TGTGCCAGCAGTTCGGTGGGGTCCTCCTACGAGCAGTACTTC. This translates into CASSSVGSSYEQYF.

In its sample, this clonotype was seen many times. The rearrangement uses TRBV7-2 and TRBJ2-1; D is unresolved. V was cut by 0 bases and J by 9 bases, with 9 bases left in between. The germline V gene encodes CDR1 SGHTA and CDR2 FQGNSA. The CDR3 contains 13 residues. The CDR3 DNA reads TGTGCCAGCAGCTTAGCGGGTCCCGGTGAGCAGTTCTTC. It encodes CASSLAGPGEQFF.

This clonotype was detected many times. DNA of the CDR3: TGTGCCATCAGTGAGACCTCTCTCGAGCAGTACTTC. Its translation: CAISETSLEQYF. The chain combines TRBV10-3 with TRBJ2-7; no reliable D call. This CDR3 is 12 amino acids long. Trimming shortened V by 2 bases and J by 6 bases, and 8 bases separated the two germline ends. Germline loops: CDR1 ENHRY, CDR2 SYGVKD.

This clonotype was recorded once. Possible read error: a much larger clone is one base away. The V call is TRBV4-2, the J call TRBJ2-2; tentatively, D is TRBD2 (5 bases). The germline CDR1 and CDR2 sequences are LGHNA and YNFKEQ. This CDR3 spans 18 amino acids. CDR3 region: CASSQEAGPLPNTGEPFF. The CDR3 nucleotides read TGTGCCAGCAGCCAAGAAGCAGGTCCCTTACCGAACACCGGGGAGCCGTTTTTT.

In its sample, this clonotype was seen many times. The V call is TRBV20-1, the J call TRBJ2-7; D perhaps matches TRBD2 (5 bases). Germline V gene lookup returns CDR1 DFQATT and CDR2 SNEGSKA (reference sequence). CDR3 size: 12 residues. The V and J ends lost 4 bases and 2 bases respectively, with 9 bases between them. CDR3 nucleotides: TGCAGTGCTATCCCGGGGACCTACGAGCAGTACTTC. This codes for CSAIPGTYEQYF.

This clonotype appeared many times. Here the CDR3 reads CASSLGSGANSPLHF. In nucleotides, the CDR3 is TGCGCCAGCAGCTTGGGTTCAGGGGCTAATTCACCCCTCCACTTT. The chain links TRBV5-1 to TRBJ1-6, with D perhaps TRBD1 (6 bases). This CDR3 contains 15 residues. The V end lost 0 bases, the J end lost 6 bases, and 10 bases lay between the germline ends. Germline CDR1 is SGHRS and CDR2 is YFSETQ.

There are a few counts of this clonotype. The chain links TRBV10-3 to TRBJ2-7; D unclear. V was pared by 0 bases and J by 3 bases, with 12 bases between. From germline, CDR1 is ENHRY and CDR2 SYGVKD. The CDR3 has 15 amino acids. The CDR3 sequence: CAISESNILGYEQYF. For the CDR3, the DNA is TGTGCCATCAGTGAGTCGAACATTCTGGGCTACGAGCAGTACTTC.

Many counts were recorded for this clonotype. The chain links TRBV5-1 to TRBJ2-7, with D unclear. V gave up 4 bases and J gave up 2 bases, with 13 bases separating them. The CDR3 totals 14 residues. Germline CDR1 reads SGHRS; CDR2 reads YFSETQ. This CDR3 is CASSPQDLAYEQYF. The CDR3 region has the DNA TGCGCCAGCAGCCCCCAGGATTTGGCCTACGAGCAGTACTTC. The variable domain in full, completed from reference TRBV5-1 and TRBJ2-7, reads KAGVTQTPRYLIKTRGQQVTLSCSPISGHRSVSWYQQTPGQGLQFLFEYFSETQRNKGNFPGRFSGRQFSNSRSEMNVSTLELGDSALYLCASSPQDLAYEQYFGPGTRLTVT.

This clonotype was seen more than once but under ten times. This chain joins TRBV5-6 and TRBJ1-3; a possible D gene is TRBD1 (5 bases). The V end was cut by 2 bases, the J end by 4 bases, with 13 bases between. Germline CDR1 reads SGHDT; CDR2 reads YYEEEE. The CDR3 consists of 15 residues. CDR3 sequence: CASSFSAGSGNTIYF. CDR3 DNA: TGTGCCAGCAGCTTCTCGGCAGGGTCCGGAAACACCATATATTTT.

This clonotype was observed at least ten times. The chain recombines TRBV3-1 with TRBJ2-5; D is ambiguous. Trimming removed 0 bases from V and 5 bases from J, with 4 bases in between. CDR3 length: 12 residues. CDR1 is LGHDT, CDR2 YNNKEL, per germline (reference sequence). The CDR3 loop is CASSQDMETQYF. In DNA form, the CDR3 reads TGTGCCAGCAGCCAAGATATGGAGACCCAGTACTTC.

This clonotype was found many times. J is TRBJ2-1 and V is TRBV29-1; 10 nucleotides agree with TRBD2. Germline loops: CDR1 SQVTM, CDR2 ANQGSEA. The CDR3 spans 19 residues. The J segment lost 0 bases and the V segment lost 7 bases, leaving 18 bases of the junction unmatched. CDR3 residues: CSASIGLAGEGSSYNEQFF. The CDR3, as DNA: TGCAGCGCCTCCATAGGGCTAGCGGGAGAGGGTAGCTCCTACAATGAGCAGTTCTTC.

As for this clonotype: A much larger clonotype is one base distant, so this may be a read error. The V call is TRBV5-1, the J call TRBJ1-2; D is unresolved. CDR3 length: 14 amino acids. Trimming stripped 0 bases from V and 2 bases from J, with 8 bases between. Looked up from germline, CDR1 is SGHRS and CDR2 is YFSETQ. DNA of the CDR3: TGCGCCAGCAGCTTGGAGGAGAGAAACTATGGCTACACCTTC. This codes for CASSLEERNYGYTF.

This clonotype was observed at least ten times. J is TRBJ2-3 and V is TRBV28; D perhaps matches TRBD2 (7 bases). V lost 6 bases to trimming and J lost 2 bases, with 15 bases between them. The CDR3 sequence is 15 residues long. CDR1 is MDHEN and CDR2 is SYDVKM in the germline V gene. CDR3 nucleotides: TGTGCCAGCAGGGGGAGGGACATTACCACAGATACGCAGTATTTT. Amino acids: CASRGRDITTDTQYF.

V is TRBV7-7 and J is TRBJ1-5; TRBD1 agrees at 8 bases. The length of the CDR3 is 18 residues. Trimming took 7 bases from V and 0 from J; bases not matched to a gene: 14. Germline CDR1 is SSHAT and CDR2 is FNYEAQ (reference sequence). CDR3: CASNTGTGSVYSNQPQHF. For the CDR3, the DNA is TGTGCCAGCAACACCGGGACAGGTTCAGTCTATAGCAATCAGCCCCAGCATTTT.

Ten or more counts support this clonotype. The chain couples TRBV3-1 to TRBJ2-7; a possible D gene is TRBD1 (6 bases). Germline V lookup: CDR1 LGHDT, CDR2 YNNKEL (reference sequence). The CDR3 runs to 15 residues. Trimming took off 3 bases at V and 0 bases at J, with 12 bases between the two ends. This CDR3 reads CASSQAGTISYEQYF. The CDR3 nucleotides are TGTGCCAGCAGCCAGGCCGGGACAATCTCCTACGAGCAGTACTTC.

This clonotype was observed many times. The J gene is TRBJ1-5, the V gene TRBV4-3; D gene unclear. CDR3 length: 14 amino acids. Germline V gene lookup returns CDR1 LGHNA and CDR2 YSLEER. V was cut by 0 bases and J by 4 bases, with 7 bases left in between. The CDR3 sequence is CASSQDARNQPQHF. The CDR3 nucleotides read TGCGCCAGCAGCCAAGATGCCCGAAATCAGCCCCAGCATTTT.

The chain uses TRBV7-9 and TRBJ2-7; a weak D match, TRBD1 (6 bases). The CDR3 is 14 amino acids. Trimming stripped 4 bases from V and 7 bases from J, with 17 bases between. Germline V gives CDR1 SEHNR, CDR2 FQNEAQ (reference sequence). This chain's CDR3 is CASSYSGTPKEQYF. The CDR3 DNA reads TGTGCCAGCAGCTATTCCGGGACACCCAAAGAGCAGTACTTC.

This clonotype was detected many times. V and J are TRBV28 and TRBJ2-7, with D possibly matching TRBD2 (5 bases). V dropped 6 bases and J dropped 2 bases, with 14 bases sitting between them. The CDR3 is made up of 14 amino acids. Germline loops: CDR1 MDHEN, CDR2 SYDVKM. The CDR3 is CASRVPHGTYEQYF. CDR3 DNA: TGTGCCAGCAGAGTTCCTCACGGGACCTACGAGCAGTACTTC.

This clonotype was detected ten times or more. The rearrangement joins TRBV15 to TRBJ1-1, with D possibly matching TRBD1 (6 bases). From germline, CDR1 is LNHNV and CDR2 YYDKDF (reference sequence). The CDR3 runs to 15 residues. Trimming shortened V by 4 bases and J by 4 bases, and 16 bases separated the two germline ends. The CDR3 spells CATSTTGWLSTEAFF. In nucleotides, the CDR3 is TGTGCCACCAGCACTACAGGGTGGTTGAGCACTGAAGCTTTCTTT.

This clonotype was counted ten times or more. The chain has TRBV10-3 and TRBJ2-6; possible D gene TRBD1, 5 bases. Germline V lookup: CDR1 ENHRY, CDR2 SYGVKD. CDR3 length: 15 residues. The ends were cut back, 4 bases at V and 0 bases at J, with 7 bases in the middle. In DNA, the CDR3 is TGTGCCATCAGTGGACAGAGCTCTGGGGCCAACGTCCTGACTTTC. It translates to CAISGQSSGANVLTF.

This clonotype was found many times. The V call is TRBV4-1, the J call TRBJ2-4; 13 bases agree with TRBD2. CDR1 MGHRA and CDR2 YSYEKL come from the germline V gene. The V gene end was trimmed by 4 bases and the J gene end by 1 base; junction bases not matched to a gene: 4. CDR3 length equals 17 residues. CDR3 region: CASSRGLAGDAKNIQYF. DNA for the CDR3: TGCGCCAGCAGCCGCGGACTAGCGGGAGACGCCAAAAACATTCAGTACTTC.

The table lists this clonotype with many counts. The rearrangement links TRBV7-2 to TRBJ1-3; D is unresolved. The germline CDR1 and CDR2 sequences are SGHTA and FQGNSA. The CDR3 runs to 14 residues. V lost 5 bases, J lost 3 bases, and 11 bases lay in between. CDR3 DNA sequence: TGTGCCAGCAGCCCAATACTACTTGGAAACACCATATATTTT. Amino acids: CASSPILLGNTIYF.

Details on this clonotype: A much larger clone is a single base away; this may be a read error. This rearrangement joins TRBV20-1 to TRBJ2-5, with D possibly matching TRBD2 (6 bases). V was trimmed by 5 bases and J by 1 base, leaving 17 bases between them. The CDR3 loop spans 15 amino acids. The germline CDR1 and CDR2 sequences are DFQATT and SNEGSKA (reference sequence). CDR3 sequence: CSAPPGLGIQETQYF. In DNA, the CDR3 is TGCAGTGCTCCTCCGGGACTGGGGATCCAAGAGACCCAGTACTTC.

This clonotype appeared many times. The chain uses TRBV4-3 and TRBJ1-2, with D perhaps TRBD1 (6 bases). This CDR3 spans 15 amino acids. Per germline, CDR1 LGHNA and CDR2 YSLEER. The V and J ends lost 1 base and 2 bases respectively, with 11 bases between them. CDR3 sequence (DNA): TGCGCCAGCAGCCAAGCGGCAGGGGCCAACTATGGCTACACCTTC. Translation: CASSQAAGANYGYTF.

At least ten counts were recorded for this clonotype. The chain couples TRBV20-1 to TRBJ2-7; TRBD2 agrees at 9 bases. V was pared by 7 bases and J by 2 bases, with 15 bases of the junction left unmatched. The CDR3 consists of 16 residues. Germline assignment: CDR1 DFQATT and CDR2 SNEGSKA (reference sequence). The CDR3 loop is CSVEDGGLAGTYEQYF. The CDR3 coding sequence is TGCAGTGTTGAAGACGGTGGGCTAGCGGGGACCTACGAGCAGTACTTC.

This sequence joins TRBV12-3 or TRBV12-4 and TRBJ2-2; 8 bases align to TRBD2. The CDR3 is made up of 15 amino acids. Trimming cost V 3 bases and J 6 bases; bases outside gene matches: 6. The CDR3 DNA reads TGTGCCAGCAGTTTCGGGGGGGAGGGGTCCGGGGAGCTGTTTTTT. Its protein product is CASSFGGEGSGELFF.